The 11 T cell receptor beta chains listed next were all sequenced from one sample in a study of T-cell memory formation after mild COVID-19. TCRdb reprocessed the 5' RACE reads with MiXCR, giving one entry per CDR3 protein. The profile shows some 280,000 distinct CDR3 sequences, around 15% of them singletons. The sequencing input was PBMCs or a T cell subset sorted from them (not recorded which). The source is a man aged 18 to 29 who had mild COVID-19 (a few samples of this study predate the infection). Cell type and time point are not known.

The sample holds a few counts of this clonotype. The J gene is TRBJ2-6, the V gene TRBV7-6; D is ambiguous. Germline V CDR1 and CDR2: SGHVS, FNYEAQ. V lost 5 bases, J lost 4 bases, and 15 bases lay in between. This CDR3 contains 16 residues. The CDR3 is CASSPRELAGANVLTF. The CDR3 region has the DNA TGTGCCAGCAGCCCCCGTGAGCTTGCCGGGGCCAACGTCCTGACTTTC.

Ten or more counts support this clonotype. This chain uses TRBV7-3 with TRBJ2-7, with D hard to call. Germline V gene sequence: CDR1 SGHTA, CDR2 FQGTGA. This CDR3 is built from 13 residues. Trimming stripped 0 bases from V and 3 bases from J, with 6 bases between. CDR3 nucleotides: TGTGCCAGCAGCTTAACGGACGGCTACGAGCAGTACTTC. Amino acid sequence: CASSLTDGYEQYF.

About this clonotype itself: One end of the junction does not line up with germline, which may come from a read error. The chain employs TRBV14 and TRBJ1-1; D is undetermined. The germline CDR1 and CDR2 sequences are SGHDN and FVKESK. There are 15 residues in the CDR3. The chain's CDR3 is CASSQGFGLKTEAFF. The DNA for the CDR3 is TGTGCCAGCAGCCAAGGGTTTGGGTTGAAGACTGAAGCTTTCTTT.

V gene TRBV5-1 combines with J gene TRBJ2-3; perhaps TRBD2 as D (5 bases). This CDR3 is built from 14 residues. The germline CDR1 and CDR2 sequences are SGHRS and YFSETQ. V shed 0 bases and J shed 5 bases, with 10 bases lying between them. This CDR3 reads CASSLELARDTQYF. CDR3 bases: TGCGCCAGCAGCTTGGAGCTAGCAAGAGATACGCAGTATTTT.

This clonotype was found once. The rearrangement links TRBV3-1 to TRBJ2-3, with TRBD2 matching over 7 bases. The CDR3 length is 17 residues. Germline CDR1 reads LGHDT; CDR2 reads YNNKEL (reference sequence). V shed 0 bases and J 6 bases; nucleotides not matched to a gene: 12. The CDR3 here is CASSQDGGSGSGDTQYF. As DNA, the CDR3 is TGTGCCAGCAGCCAAGACGGGGGGAGCGGGTCAGGCGATACGCAGTATTTT.

This clonotype was seen a handful of times. V usage is TRBV29-1 and J usage is TRBJ2-5, with D tentatively TRBD1 or TRBD2 (5 bases each). This CDR3 is built from 13 residues. Trimming took off 8 bases at V and 1 base at J, with 14 bases between the two ends. Per the germline V gene, CDR1 is SQVTM and CDR2 is ANQGSEA. CDR3 region: CSPPGAPQETQYF. As DNA, the CDR3 is TGCAGCCCCCCCGGGGCGCCCCAAGAGACCCAGTACTTC.

The genes are TRBV6-2 or TRBV6-3 and TRBJ2-5; TRBD2 might be the D (5 bases). This CDR3 is built from 12 residues. CDR1 and CDR2 from the germline V gene are MNHEY and SVGEGT. V was shortened by 8 bases and J by 5 bases, with 12 bases between the two germline ends. The CDR3 DNA is TGTGCCAGCGTCGGGTTAGCGGAGACCCAGTACTTC. Translation: CASVGLAETQYF.

This clonotype has a handful of counts. The chain carries TRBV7-2 and TRBJ2-2; D is undetermined. Trimming cost V 3 bases and J 0 bases, with 8 bases left between them. CDR3 length: 15 amino acids. CDR1 and CDR2 from the germline V gene are SGHTA and FQGNSA. In DNA form, the CDR3 reads TGTGCCAGCAGCTTCGCGACACCGAACACCGGGGAGCTGTTTTTT. It yields the protein CASSFATPNTGELFF.

The chain combines TRBV12-3 or TRBV12-4 with TRBJ1-4; unclear D gene. Trimming pared 0 bases from V and 0 bases from J, leaving 8 bases between. The CDR3 length is 16 residues. CDR3: CASSLADGATNEKLFF. The DNA for the CDR3 is TGTGCCAGCAGTTTAGCCGATGGTGCAACTAATGAAAAACTGTTTTTT.

V is TRBV9 and J is TRBJ1-5; D gene uncertain. V was cut by 0 bases and J by 6 bases, with 16 bases left in between. The CDR3 contains 16 residues. Germline assignment: CDR1 SGDLS and CDR2 YYNGEE. The CDR3 DNA is TGTGCCAGCAGCGTAGGATCTGCGGTCCTTGGTCAGCCCCAGCATTTT. This encodes CASSVGSAVLGQPQHF.

This clonotype was counted a few times. This chain connects TRBV29-1 to TRBJ1-2; D is undetermined. Trimming removed 0 bases from V and 2 bases from J, with 7 bases in between. The CDR3 runs 13 residues. The germline V gene encodes CDR1 SQVTM and CDR2 ANQGSEA. DNA for the CDR3: TGCAGCGTTGAAGAGCAACAGAACTATGGCTACACCTTC. Amino acids: CSVEEQQNYGYTF.